These T cell receptor beta chains were read from a single sample in a study of blood T cell repertoires in COVID-19. Libraries were prepared by immunoSEQ multiplex PCR; TCRdb keeps only in-frame clonotypes and omits some of them. The sample has roughly 8,600 clones, roughly 84% seen once. The sample consisted of peripheral blood. These receptor sequences come from a human donor with active COVID-19. The donor label of this sample is uncertain. The CDR3 runs from the conserved cysteine through the conserved F or W.

V: TRBV29-1
CDR3: CSVAGQGAYEQYF

V: TRBV6-2/TRBV6-3
CDR3: CASSYSNPQGDTQYF

V: TRBV4-2
CDR3: CASSPTSSTDTQYF

V: TRBV10-3
CDR3: CALKEAGAGELFF

V: TRBV7-2
CDR3: CASSQTQGAYGYTF

V: TRBV11-2
CDR3: CASSLGSGSGDTQYF

V: TRBV9
CDR3: CASSVGLAINTGELFF

V: TRBV6-5
CDR3: CASNKQVGETQYF

V: TRBV9
CDR3: CASSVAMFSDTIYF

V: TRBV28
CDR3: CASSFYYRLGELFF

V: TRBV5-4
CDR3: CASSRGQVGKSGTEAFF

V: TRBV11-3
CDR3: CASSDTSGRYNEQFF

V: TRBV14
CDR3: CASSFRDPRHVFYEQYF

V: TRBV5-8
CDR3: CASSFGRGHQPQHF

V: TRBV7-9
CDR3: CASSLPGESTDTQYF

V: TRBV12-5
CDR3: CASGLVGLRTSGNWESSYNEQFF

V: TRBV9
CDR3: CASSVGTGANEKLFF

V: TRBV27
CDR3: CASSLVAGTGGPNEQFF

V: TRBV28
CDR3: CAALRVLSDGYTF

V: TRBV7-7
CDR3: CASRIRDSREKNQPQHF

V: TRBV3-1/TRBV3-2
CDR3: CASSQAGTGYTEAFF

V: TRBV5-4
CDR3: CASSSGGAANTYEQYF

V: TRBV11-2
CDR3: CASSVRGSTSGANVLTF

V: TRBV3-1/TRBV3-2
CDR3: CASSAVASGSYEQYF

V: TRBV5-1
CDR3: CASSRLDGMTGELFF

V: TRBV6-5
CDR3: CASSYRQGNYGYTF

V: TRBV10-3
CDR3: CAISETATQETQYF

V: TRBV7-2
CDR3: CASSLSPGDPNFNTEAFF

V: TRBV5-1
CDR3: CASSSDSLAPLAYEKLFF

V: TRBV3-1/TRBV3-2
CDR3: CASSQGASNQPQHF

V: TRBV5-5
CDR3: CASSSRPGSRGYEQFF

V: TRBV9
CDR3: CASSVQLNTEAFF

V: TRBV30
CDR3: CAWKGTDNQPQHF

V: TRBV20-1
CDR3: CSASVSLRSPLHF

V: TRBV19
CDR3: CASRGGLWGGEEAYGYTF

V: TRBV19
CDR3: CASSTGTANDQPQHF

V: TRBV24-1
CDR3: CATSDPGVWGDGYTF

V: TRBV7-8
CDR3: CASSLLEVDSYSNQPQHF

V: TRBV29-1
CDR3: CSVRLSSYEQYF

V: TRBV25-1
CDR3: CASKGPSSYEQYF